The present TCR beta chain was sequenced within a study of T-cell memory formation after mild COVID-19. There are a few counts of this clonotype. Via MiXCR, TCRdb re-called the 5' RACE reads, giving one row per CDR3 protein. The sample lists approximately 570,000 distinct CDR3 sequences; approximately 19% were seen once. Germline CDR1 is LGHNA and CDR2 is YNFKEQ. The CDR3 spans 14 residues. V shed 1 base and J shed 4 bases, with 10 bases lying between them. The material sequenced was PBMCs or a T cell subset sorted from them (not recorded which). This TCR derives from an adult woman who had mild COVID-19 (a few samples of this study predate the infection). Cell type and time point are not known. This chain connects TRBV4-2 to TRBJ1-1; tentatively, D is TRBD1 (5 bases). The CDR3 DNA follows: TGTGCCAGCAGCCAAGGAGGCAGGGTCACTGAAGCTTTCTTT. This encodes CASSQGGRVTEAFF.